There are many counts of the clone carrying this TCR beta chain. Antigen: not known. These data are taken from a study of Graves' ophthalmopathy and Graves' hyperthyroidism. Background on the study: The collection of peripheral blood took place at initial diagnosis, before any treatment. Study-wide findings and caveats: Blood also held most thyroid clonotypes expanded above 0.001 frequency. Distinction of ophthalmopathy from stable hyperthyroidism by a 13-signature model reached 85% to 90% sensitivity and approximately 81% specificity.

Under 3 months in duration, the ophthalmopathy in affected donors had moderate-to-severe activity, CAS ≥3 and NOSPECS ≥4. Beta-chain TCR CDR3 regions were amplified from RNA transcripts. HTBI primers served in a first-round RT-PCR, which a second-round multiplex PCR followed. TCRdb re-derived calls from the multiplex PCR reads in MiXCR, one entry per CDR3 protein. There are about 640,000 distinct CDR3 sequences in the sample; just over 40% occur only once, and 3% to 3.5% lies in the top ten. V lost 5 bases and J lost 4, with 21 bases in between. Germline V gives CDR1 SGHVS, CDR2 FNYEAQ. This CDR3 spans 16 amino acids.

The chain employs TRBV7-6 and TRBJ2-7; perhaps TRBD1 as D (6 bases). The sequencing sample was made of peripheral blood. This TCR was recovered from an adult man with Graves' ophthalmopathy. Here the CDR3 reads CASSPTPGANRYEQYF. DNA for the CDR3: TGTGCCAGCAGCCCCACCCCAGGGGCTAACCGATACGAGCAGTACTTC.